The entry below gives a single TCR beta chain sequence along with its context. Its antigen is still unknown. Within one base of it there is no much larger clone, and no base qualities were kept. TCRbeta CDR3 regions were amplified from genomic DNA by means of the immunoSEQ Assay, a bias-controlled multiplex PCR. For the original study's pipeline: The number of nucleated cells in each sample was estimated by amplification of reference gene primers within the assay. To quantify the absolute abundance of each unique TCRbeta CDR3 rearrangement, sequence reads were collapsed and filtered. For each sample, productive Simpson clonality was calculated by taking the square root of Simpson's diversity index across productive rearrangements. Held by TCRdb, this immuneACCESS table contains in-frame sequences only and omits some clones. Under half of the omission traces to an unresolved V gene where checked; the cause of the rest is unknown. The DNA gave D and trimming, while V, J and clone size come from that table. Across this sample there are 200,000 to 250,000 clones, with around 83% seen only once. Over 2.5% of the sample is held by the ten biggest clonotypes.

Samples from volunteer blood donors who had recovered from COVID-19 were contributed by a second Seattle source. Whole blood was collected in K2EDTA tubes by collaborating institutions according to the institutions' own protocols. For TCRbeta analysis, collaborator samples were shipped as frozen whole blood, as isolated PBMCs, or as DNA extracted from either sample type. This entry is derived from a study of blood T cell repertoires in COVID-19 (TCRdb year 2020). At the level of the whole study: Samples from collaborators originated in the United States, Italy and Spain and spanned both the acute and convalescent phases of COVID-19. A de-identified subject ID, COVID-19 status, age in years and sex were almost always included in the sample metadata. The samples were drawn from two sources: the first 160 participants of the ongoing ImmuneRACE study, and 1,200 or so subjects contributed by 6 global collaborators. Where available, HLA class I and class II types were obtained from metadata supplied by the sample provider rather than from assay-based typing. The repertoires were made available in a free public database intended to serve as a resource for research on the immune response to SARS-CoV-2. Subjects who had been exposed to COVID-19, were actively infected with it, or had recovered from it provided the deeply sampled blood TCRbeta repertoires that made up the dataset. The prospective study material was composed of cDNA or gDNA derived from T cells, B-cell-depleted T cells, or PBMCs.

Ends trimmed: V by 7 bases, J by 2 bases; bases unmatched to a gene: 14. Taken from cysteine to phenylalanine, the CDR3 has 17 residues. Left in the record is the CDR3 DNA by itself, 51 bases read in frame from the first base. The germline V gene (reference sequence) specifies LNHDA as CDR1 and SQIVND as CDR2. Findings and caveats that apply to the study as a whole: How much clinical and demographic metadata was included differed by source and by participant, and the metadata was provided uncurated.

The sequence came from a man in his forties or fifties who had recovered from COVID-19. Sequencing was performed on peripheral blood. This chain is built from TRBV19 and TRBJ1-2; 9 middle bases align to TRBD1. CDR3 region: CASTTARDRVWNYGYTF. Here is the DNA: TGTGCCAGTACCACGGCCCGGGACAGGGTGTGGAACTATGGCTACACCTTC.